The 32 T cell receptor beta chains below all came from one sample that was sequenced in a study of blood T cells in healthy people across ages. Then a second PCR, running about 7 to 11 cycles, was carried out with a sample-barcoded 5' primer and a J-beta primer mix. TCRdb called the 5' RACE reads again in MiXCR, with one record for every CDR3 protein. Counted here are 1.5 million or so distinct CDR3 sequences, 42% occurring once; the ten biggest clones make up 7% to 9%. The sequenced material came from blood. Receptor source: a woman between 18 and 29 years old in good health.

The chain joins TRBV14 to TRBJ2-5; 8 positions match TRBD1. V trimming: 4 bases; J trimming: 5 bases; junction bases outside the gene matches: 15. The CDR3 loop spans 17 amino acids. CDR1 and CDR2 (germline): SGHDN, FVKESK. Written as DNA, the CDR3 is TGTGCCAGCAGCCCTGGACAGGGAAGAACTGTAAGGGAGACCCAGTACTTC. Encoded protein: CASSPGQGRTVRETQYF.

The sample holds many counts of this clonotype. The chain joins TRBV6-1 to TRBJ2-1, with TRBD2 matching over 8 bases. There are 15 residues in the CDR3. Trimming at V came to 4 bases and at J to 4 bases, leaving 6 bases not matched to a gene. Germline V CDR1 and CDR2: MNHNS, SASEGT. CDR3 loop: CASSVESGGYNEQFF. CDR3 bases: TGTGCCAGCAGTGTGGAAAGCGGGGGTTACAATGAGCAGTTCTTC.

The J gene is TRBJ1-6, the V gene TRBV6-5; D is possibly TRBD1 (6 bases). The CDR3 length is 13 residues. Germline V gene lookup returns CDR1 MNHEY and CDR2 SVGAGI. Trimming left V 6 bases short and J 13 bases short, with 16 bases between. CDR3 nucleotide sequence: TGTGCCAGCAGCCAGGGGAAAGTAGGGCCCCTCCACTTT. Its translation is CASSQGKVGPLHF.

This clonotype was counted only a few times. The gene calls are TRBV7-8 and TRBJ2-1, with 9 positions matching TRBD2. This CDR3 is 15 amino acids long. CDR1 SGHVS and CDR2 FQNEAQ come from the germline V gene. V shed 7 bases, J shed 7 bases, and the junction held 11 bases outside the gene matches. The CDR3 sequence: CASNKREATGNEQFF. CDR3 in DNA: TGTGCCAGCAATAAGCGGGAGGCCACGGGGAATGAGCAGTTCTTC.

This clonotype was seen once. This rearrangement joins TRBV29-1 to TRBJ2-5; 7 nucleotides align to TRBD1. The J call may be incorrect, as the DNA end agrees better with TRBJ2-7. Germline lookup yields CDR1 SQVTM and CDR2 ANQGSEA. The CDR3 has 13 amino acids. CDR3 sequence (DNA): TGCAGCGTGGCCGGGACAGCGGCCTACGAGCAGTACTTC. Its translation is CSVAGTAAYEQYF.

This clonotype has just a few counts. V and J are TRBV9 and TRBJ2-7, with a tentative D call TRBD1 (6 bases). Looked up from germline, CDR1 is SGDLS and CDR2 is YYNGEE. The CDR3 has 16 amino acids. V lost 0 bases, J lost 5 bases, and 18 bases lay in between. This chain's CDR3 is CASSVGAGVGPNEQYF. The DNA of the CDR3 is TGTGCCAGCAGCGTAGGTGCAGGGGTGGGACCCAACGAGCAGTACTTC.

The chain joins TRBV5-1 to TRBJ1-6; 10 bases are a match to TRBD1. The V and J ends lost 3 bases and 10 bases, in that order; junction bases with no gene match: 7. CDR1 and CDR2 from the germline V gene are SGHRS and YFSETQ. This CDR3 is built from 15 residues. CDR3 residues: CASSSTGTGDSPLHF. In nucleotides, the CDR3 is TGCGCCAGCAGCTCCACCGGGACAGGGGACTCACCCCTCCACTTT.

Regarding this clonotype: Compared with germline, one end of the junction differs, possibly owing to a read error. The rearrangement joins TRBV27 to TRBJ2-4; 11 nucleotides line up with TRBD1. CDR3 length: 19 amino acids. Germline V gene sequence: CDR1 MNHEY, CDR2 SMNVEV (reference sequence). DNA for the CDR3: TGTACCAGCAGTCAACTACGCGGGACAGGGGGAATACGGGGAAACATTCAGTACTTC. It specifies CTSSQLRGTGGIRGNIQYF.

With respect to this clonotype: An end of the junction does not agree with germline; a read error may underlie this. This rearrangement joins TRBV7-9 to TRBJ2-1, with D possibly being TRBD1 or TRBD2 (7 bases each). The CDR3 is made up of 18 amino acids. Looked up from germline, CDR1 is SEHNR and CDR2 is FQNEAQ (reference sequence). The CDR3 DNA sequence: TGTGCCAGCAGCTTAGCCCTTACGACAGGGAGGGGGTACAGTGAGCAGTTCTTC. It specifies CASSLALTTGRGYSEQFF.

Worth noting for this clonotype: Sequence at one end of the junction differs from germline and may be a read error. The chain has TRBV9 and TRBJ1-2, with D tentatively TRBD1 (6 bases). Germline CDR1 is SGDLS and CDR2 is YYNGEE. This CDR3 is built from 16 residues. CDR3 loop: CAGSERTALDYYGYTF. The CDR3 DNA is TGTGCCGGCAGCGAACGGACAGCCTTGGATTACTATGGCTACACCTTC.

The chain has TRBV25-1 and TRBJ1-6, with D possibly matching TRBD1 (6 bases). Trimming removed 6 bases from V and 9 bases from J, with 12 bases in between. This CDR3 has 13 amino acids. Germline assignment: CDR1 MGHDK and CDR2 SYGVNS. The CDR3 nucleotides read TGTGCCAGCAGGGACAGTGTGGCTTCACCCCTCCACTTT. This codes for CASRDSVASPLHF.

This clonotype was recorded a few times. The chain employs TRBV6-2 or TRBV6-3 and TRBJ1-5; no clear D gene. Germline CDR1 and CDR2: MNHEY and SVGEGT. The CDR3 length is 19 residues. The V end was cut by 7 bases, the J end by 0 bases, with 25 bases between. CDR3 nucleotide sequence: TGTGCCAGCAAACCGTCACGGGGAGTCTTGGTCGATAGCAATCAGCCCCAGCATTTT. Its protein product is CASKPSRGVLVDSNQPQHF.

This rearrangement joins TRBV28 to TRBJ1-1, with TRBD1 matching over 8 bases. The CDR3 has 15 residues. Trimming took 6 bases from V and 2 from J; bases not matched to a gene: 8. The germline V gene has CDR1 MDHEN and CDR2 SYDVKM. In nucleotides, the CDR3 is TGTGCCAGCAGCCCAACTGACAGGGGAAACACTGAAGCTTTCTTT. Translated: CASSPTDRGNTEAFF.

The V and J genes are TRBV7-9 and TRBJ2-5; no clear D gene. The tail of the sequence fits TRBJ2-7 better, so the J call may be wrong. The CDR3 length is 15 residues. Germline V gene data show CDR1 as SEHNR and CDR2 as FQNEAQ (reference sequence). The CDR3 DNA is TGTGCCAGCAGCGGAACTGAGAGTGTGGACTACGAGCAGTACTTC. This sequence encodes CASSGTESVDYEQYF.

This clonotype was observed many times. The chain recombines TRBV5-1 with TRBJ1-5; TRBD1 agrees at 7 bases. Germline CDR1 is SGHRS and CDR2 is YFSETQ. This CDR3 spans 14 amino acids. The V and J ends lost 0 bases and 7 bases, in that order; junction bases with no gene match: 4. The CDR3 sequence: CASSLEGQSQPQHF. In DNA form, the CDR3 reads TGCGCCAGCAGCTTGGAGGGACAGAGCCAGCCCCAGCATTTT. Variable domain in full (rest from reference TRBV5-1 and TRBJ1-5): KAGVTQTPRYLIKTRGQQVTLSCSPISGHRSVSWYQQTPGQGLQFLFEYFSETQRNKGNFPGRFSGRQFSNSRSEMNVSTLELGDSALYLCASSLEGQSQPQHFGDGTRLSIL.

This clonotype was counted a few times. The rearrangement uses TRBV5-6 and TRBJ2-7, with a possible D match to TRBD2 (6 bases). The ends were cut back, 2 bases at V and 2 bases at J, with 14 bases in the middle. From germline, CDR1 is SGHDT and CDR2 YYEEEE. There are 15 residues in the CDR3. Written as DNA, the CDR3 is TGTGCCAGCAGCTTTAGGGTGGCGGGGACCTACGAGCAGTACTTC. Residues: CASSFRVAGTYEQYF. Full variable domain (missing parts from reference TRBV5-6 and TRBJ2-7): DAGVTQSPTHLIKTRGQQVTLRCSPKSGHDTVSWYQQALGQGPQFIFQYYEEEERQRGNFPDRFSGHQFPNYSSELNVNALLLGDSALYLCASSFRVAGTYEQYFGPGTRLTVT.

This clonotype was observed a handful of times. The V gene is TRBV27, the J gene TRBJ2-5, with 10 bases lining up with TRBD2. The germline V gene has CDR1 MNHEY and CDR2 SMNVEV (reference sequence). With 8 bases clipped from V and 2 bases from J, the junction kept 14 bases outside the gene matches. This CDR3 contains 17 residues. CDR3 sequence: CASGYSLAGGYQETQYF. The CDR3 DNA reads TGTGCCAGCGGATACTCGTTAGCGGGAGGCTATCAAGAGACCCAGTACTTC.

This clonotype was seen a handful of times. The genes are TRBV28 and TRBJ2-1; no clear D. Trimming removed 8 bases from V and 8 bases from J, with 16 bases in between. Germline lookup yields CDR1 MDHEN and CDR2 SYDVKM. This CDR3 is 13 amino acids long. The CDR3 sequence is CASGLMGGDEQFF. The CDR3 nucleotides are TGTGCCAGCGGGCTGATGGGTGGCGATGAGCAGTTCTTC.

The gene calls are TRBV14 and TRBJ2-1; D not certain. From germline, CDR1 is SGHDN and CDR2 FVKESK. The V end lost 0 bases, the J end lost 8 bases, and 17 bases lay between the germline ends. This CDR3 comprises 16 residues. In DNA form, the CDR3 reads TGTGCCAGCAGCCAAGATCCCCCCTCCCAAAGTCATGAGCAGTTCTTC. It yields the protein CASSQDPPSQSHEQFF.

As for this clonotype: Possible read error: a much larger clone is one base away. This rearrangement joins TRBV12-3 or TRBV12-4 to TRBJ2-7; no firm D call. CDR3 length: 13 residues. Trimming left V 5 bases short and J 2 bases short, with 10 bases between. CDR3 amino acids: CASSRKPTYEQYF. The CDR3 DNA is TGTGCCAGCAGTCGGAAACCTACCTACGAGCAGTACTTC.

This clonotype showed up just a few times. The chain carries TRBV10-3 and TRBJ2-7, with a possible D match to TRBD2 (5 bases). CDR3 length: 11 residues. Trimming pared 8 bases from V and 0 bases from J, leaving 5 bases between. Germline CDR1 reads ENHRY; CDR2 reads SYGVKD. The CDR3 is CAIGSSYEQYF. The CDR3 DNA follows: TGTGCCATCGGGAGCTCCTACGAGCAGTACTTC.

CDR3 amino acids: CSARVSGENTGELFF. In DNA, the CDR3 is TGCAGTGCTAGAGTGAGCGGAGAGAACACCGGGGAGCTGTTTTTT. This chain links TRBV20-1 with TRBJ2-2; maybe TRBD2 (5 bases). The CDR3 contains 15 residues. The germline V gene encodes CDR1 DFQATT and CDR2 SNEGSKA (reference sequence). Deletions cut 1 base from V and 1 base from J, with 10 bases between.

This clonotype was found a few times. The V and J genes are TRBV20-1 and TRBJ1-1; 7 bases align to TRBD1. V shed 6 bases, J shed 5 bases, and the junction held 6 bases outside the gene matches. Per the germline V gene, CDR1 is DFQATT and CDR2 is SNEGSKA (reference sequence). The CDR3 sequence is 12 residues long. The CDR3 DNA reads TGCAGTGCCGACAGGGCTTCTACTGAAGCTTTCTTT. Its protein product is CSADRASTEAFF.

The table lists this clonotype with a few counts. This rearrangement joins TRBV5-6 to TRBJ2-3, with D possibly being TRBD1 or TRBD2 (6 bases each). This CDR3 spans 16 amino acids. Germline CDR1 and CDR2: SGHDT and YYEEEE. V lost 4 bases to trimming and J lost 1 base, with 16 bases between them. The CDR3 coding sequence is TGTGCCAGCAGCCAGAAGGGGGGCTATGGCACAGATACGCAGTATTTT. Translated, it gives CASSQKGGYGTDTQYF.

This clonotype occurred a few times. The CDR3 reads CASSLAAEGYEQYF. CDR3 sequence (DNA): TGCGCCAGCAGCTTGGCAGCAGAGGGCTACGAGCAGTACTTC. V is TRBV5-1 and J is TRBJ2-7, with D perhaps TRBD2 (5 bases). CDR1 is SGHRS and CDR2 is YFSETQ in the germline V gene. The CDR3 has 14 amino acids. Trimming removed 0 bases from V and 3 bases from J, with 10 bases in between. Looking up the rest from reference TRBV5-1 and TRBJ2-7 gives the full variable domain: KAGVTQTPRYLIKTRGQQVTLSCSPISGHRSVSWYQQTPGQGLQFLFEYFSETQRNKGNFPGRFSGRQFSNSRSEMNVSTLELGDSALYLCASSLAAEGYEQYFGPGTRLTVT.

The chain recombines TRBV12-3 or TRBV12-4 with TRBJ2-1; 12 nucleotides agree with TRBD2. The CDR3 loop spans 15 amino acids. V lost 10 bases, J lost 12 bases, and 16 bases stayed unmatched. Here the CDR3 reads CATHYTGLAGRVQFF. The CDR3 DNA follows: TGTGCCACTCACTACACCGGACTAGCGGGGCGTGTGCAGTTCTTC.

The chain employs TRBV20-1 and TRBJ1-2; D unclear. V lost 2 bases and J 1 base, leaving 17 bases between the germline ends. The CDR3 runs 16 residues. The germline V gene encodes CDR1 DFQATT and CDR2 SNEGSKA (reference sequence). As DNA, the CDR3 is TGCAGTGCTAGATCTGATGACATCACCCTTAACTATGGCTACACCTTC. Its protein product is CSARSDDITLNYGYTF.

This clonotype was seen only a few times. CDR3 loop: CSVEFRGRNLGNTEAFF. CDR3 coding DNA: TGCAGCGTTGAATTTCGTGGACGGAACCTCGGGAACACTGAAGCTTTCTTT. The chain combines TRBV29-1 with TRBJ1-1, with D hard to call. Trimming cost V 2 bases and J 1 base, with 20 bases left between them. Germline CDR1 is SQVTM and CDR2 is ANQGSEA. This CDR3 is built from 17 residues.

The chain recombines TRBV10-2 with TRBJ1-2; tentatively, D is TRBD1 (6 bases). The CDR3 runs to 16 residues. V was pared by 7 bases and J by 2 bases, with 20 bases between. The V gene's germline CDR1 is WSHSY and CDR2 SAAADI. The CDR3 region is CASKGQTGLQNYGYTF. The CDR3 region has the DNA TGCGCCAGCAAGGGTCAGACAGGCCTACAAAACTATGGCTACACCTTC.

In this sample, this clonotype turned up many times. The V call is TRBV14, the J call TRBJ2-1, with 10 bases matching TRBD2. The CDR3 loop spans 14 amino acids. With 4 bases clipped from V and 6 bases from J, the junction kept 3 bases outside the gene matches. The V gene's germline CDR1 is SGHDN and CDR2 FVKESK. The DNA of the CDR3 is TGTGCCAGCAGCCGAACTAGCGGGACCAATGAGCAGTTCTTC. Residues: CASSRTSGTNEQFF.

The chain has TRBV2 and TRBJ1-4; D unresolved. The germline gives CDR1 SNHLY, CDR2 FYNNEI. The CDR3 spans 13 residues. Trimming removed 8 bases at V and 8 bases at J, with 15 bases between. The CDR3 DNA sequence: TGTGCCAGCGAGACCCAAGGTCGAGAAAAACTGTTTTTT. Protein product: CASETQGREKLFF.

The gene calls are TRBV27 and TRBJ2-7, with D maybe TRBD1 (6 bases). This CDR3 has 16 residues. In germline, CDR1 is MNHEY, CDR2 SMNVEV (reference sequence). V gave up 6 bases and J gave up 4 bases, with 22 bases separating them. The CDR3 sequence is CASSPGGGPRIYEQYF. CDR3 DNA: TGTGCCAGCAGCCCGGGTGGGGGCCCGAGGATATACGAGCAGTACTTC.